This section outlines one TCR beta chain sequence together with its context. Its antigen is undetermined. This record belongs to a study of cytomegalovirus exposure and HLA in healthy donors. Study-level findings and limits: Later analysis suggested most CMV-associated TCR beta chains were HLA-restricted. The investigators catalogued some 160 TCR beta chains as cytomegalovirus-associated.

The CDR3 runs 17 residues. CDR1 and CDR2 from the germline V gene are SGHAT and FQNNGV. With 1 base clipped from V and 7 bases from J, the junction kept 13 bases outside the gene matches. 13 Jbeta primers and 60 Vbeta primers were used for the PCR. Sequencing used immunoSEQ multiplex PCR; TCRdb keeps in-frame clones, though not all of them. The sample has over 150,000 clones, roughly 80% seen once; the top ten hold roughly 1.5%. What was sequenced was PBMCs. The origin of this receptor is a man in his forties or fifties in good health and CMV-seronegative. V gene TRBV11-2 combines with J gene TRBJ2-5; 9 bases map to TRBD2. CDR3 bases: TGTGCCAGCAGCTTAGGTGGTAGCGGGGGAGTCTCAGGGACCCAGTACTTC. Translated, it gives CASSLGGSGGVSGTQYF.